The next 22 T cell receptor beta chains were all read from a single sample in a study of T cell responses to AZD1222 COVID-19 vaccine. Measured with immunoSEQ multiplex PCR; TCRdb has only the in-frame clones, and not every one. The sample carries 150,000 to 200,000 clones, around 87% recorded once. Sequences were derived from peripheral blood, sampled on day 0 of AZD1222 vaccination. The origin of the receptors is an adult in good health.

The rearrangement uses TRBV6-5 and TRBJ1-1, with D perhaps TRBD1 (6 bases). CDR3 size: 15 residues. Germline values: CDR1 MNHEY, CDR2 SVGAGI. V lost 6 bases and J 6 bases, leaving 20 bases between the germline ends. In DNA form, the CDR3 reads TGTGCCAGCAGATCCGAAGTCAGGGGTAGGGCTGAAGCTTTCTTT. Translating it yields CASRSEVRGRAEAFF.

V and J are TRBV18 and TRBJ2-7; TRBD2 agrees at 9 bases. This CDR3 has 16 residues. J lost 2 bases, V lost 2 bases, and 7 bases had no gene match. Germline-derived CDR1 and CDR2 are KGHSH and LQKENI. This CDR3 reads CASSPGGASGAYEQYF. The CDR3 DNA follows: TGTGCCAGCTCACCAGGGGGGGCTAGCGGGGCCTACGAGCAGTACTTC.

This clone was seen a single time. The gene calls are TRBV9 and TRBJ2-1; 13 bases are shared with TRBD2. J gave up 6 bases and V 4 bases, and 13 bases lay outside the gene matches. This CDR3 is 18 amino acids long. Germline V gene lookup returns CDR1 SGDLS and CDR2 YYNGEE. The CDR3 DNA reads as TGTGCCAGCAGCCTCGGACTAGCGGGAGAGGGGGCGGGCAATGAGCAGTTCTTC. This codes for CASSLGLAGEGAGNEQFF.

This chain connects TRBV27 to TRBJ2-3; the D gene is possibly TRBD1 (7 bases). The ends were cut back, 5 bases at V and 0 bases at J, with 30 bases in the middle. This CDR3 comprises 21 residues. The germline gives CDR1 MNHEY, CDR2 SMNVEV (reference sequence). The CDR3, as DNA: TGTGCCAGCAGTCTCAGGCCTCCGACAGGGAGGCTGTCTACTAGCACAGATACGCAGTATTTT. This codes for CASSLRPPTGRLSTSTDTQYF.

The J gene is TRBJ2-7, the V gene TRBV6-5; D is ambiguous. Germline-derived CDR1 and CDR2 are MNHEY and SVGAGI. This CDR3 contains 15 residues. Trimming shortened V by 0 bases and J by 3 bases, and 12 bases separated the two germline ends. The CDR3 bases are TGTGCCAGCAGTTACTCGAACGGGCAGAACTACGAGCAGTACTTC. It is translated as CASSYSNGQNYEQYF.

The chain has TRBV28 and TRBJ2-7; tentative D call: TRBD2 (5 bases). The germline V gene encodes CDR1 MDHEN and CDR2 SYDVKM. CDR3 length equals 14 residues. Trimming cost V 5 bases and J 1 base, with 12 bases left between them. The CDR3 region is CASSPRPGSYEQYF. The CDR3 DNA is TGTGCCAGCAGTCCCCGACCGGGATCCTACGAGCAGTACTTC.

The chain joins TRBV7-8 to TRBJ2-1; tentatively, D is TRBD2 (6 bases). There are 15 residues in the CDR3. Trimming took 4 bases from V and 1 from J, leaving 11 bases between them. In germline, CDR1 is SGHVS, CDR2 FQNEAQ. The CDR3, as DNA: TGTGCCAGCAGCTCCTACGGGAGTTCCTACAATGAGCAGTTCTTC. This sequence encodes CASSSYGSSYNEQFF.

This clone was seen only once. The chain joins TRBV28 to TRBJ1-1; no clear D. This CDR3 is 15 amino acids long. V lost 8 bases and J 6 bases, leaving 22 bases between the germline ends. Germline V gene data show CDR1 as MDHEN and CDR2 as SYDVKM. This CDR3 reads CASFPGRGPVAEAFF. CDR3 in DNA: TGTGCCAGCTTCCCGGGTCGAGGCCCGGTCGCTGAAGCTTTCTTT.

This sequence joins TRBV6-2 or TRBV6-3 and TRBJ1-5; 7 nucleotides match TRBD1. V shed 0 bases and J 2 bases; nucleotides not matched to a gene: 7. The CDR3 is made up of 17 amino acids. Germline V gene lookup returns CDR1 MNHEY and CDR2 SVGEGT. CDR3: CASSYSVRQGGNQPQHF. As DNA, the CDR3 is TGTGCCAGCAGTTACTCGGTAAGGCAGGGGGGCAATCAGCCCCAGCATTTT.

V is TRBV5-1 and J is TRBJ1-6; TRBD1 matches 7 bases. V shed 3 bases, J shed 0 bases, and the junction held 9 bases outside the gene matches. Germline V gene lookup returns CDR1 SGHRS and CDR2 YFSETQ. The CDR3 extends over 18 amino acids. The CDR3 region has the DNA TGCGCCAGCAGCTATTTTACCGCAGGGGGCTCCTATAATTCACCCCTCCACTTT. Translating it yields CASSYFTAGGSYNSPLHF. The whole variable domain, filled in from reference TRBV5-1 and TRBJ1-6, reads KAGVTQTPRYLIKTRGQQVTLSCSPISGHRSVSWYQQTPGQGLQFLFEYFSETQRNKGNFPGRFSGRQFSNSRSEMNVSTLELGDSALYLCASSYFTAGGSYNSPLHFGNGTRLTVT.

The rearrangement uses TRBV18 and TRBJ2-2, with D uncertain. V dropped 1 base and J dropped 1 base, with 7 bases sitting between them. CDR3 size: 15 residues. Germline CDR1 is KGHSH and CDR2 is LQKENI. The CDR3 sequence: CASSPRQQNTGELFF. CDR3 sequence (DNA): TGTGCCAGCTCACCACGGCAGCAGAACACCGGGGAGCTGTTTTTT.

The V gene is TRBV7-3, the J gene TRBJ2-7; 8 nucleotides line up with TRBD1. The germline CDR1 and CDR2 sequences are SGHTA and FQGTGA. Losses at the gene ends were 3 bases for V and 6 bases for J; bases not matched to a gene: 7. The CDR3 is made up of 14 amino acids. CDR3 region: CASSFDRGSLEQYF. In DNA form, the CDR3 reads TGTGCCAGCAGCTTTGACAGGGGAAGCCTCGAGCAGTACTTC.

The genes are TRBV5-1 and TRBJ2-1; TRBD2 aligns across 8 bases. Germline V gene lookup returns CDR1 SGHRS and CDR2 YFSETQ. The junction had 16 bases not matched to a gene; V was cut back by 4 bases and J by 7 bases. The CDR3 has 17 residues. DNA for the CDR3: TGCGCCAGCAGCCCCAGCCTCCGCAGCGGGAGAGGAAATGAGCAGTTCTTC. Translated, it gives CASSPSLRSGRGNEQFF.

The rearrangement links TRBV18 to TRBJ2-7; tentatively, D is TRBD1 (5 bases). The CDR3 runs 15 residues. Germline CDR1 KGHSH, CDR2 LQKENI. The ends were cut back, 3 bases at V and 5 bases at J, with 17 bases in the middle. The CDR3 here is CASSPRQTSQHEQYF. The DNA for the CDR3 is TGTGCCAGCTCACCGCGACAGACCTCTCAGCACGAGCAGTACTTC.

The V call is TRBV4-1, the J call TRBJ2-7; a weak D match, TRBD1 (6 bases). The length of the CDR3 is 14 residues. Trimming took 0 bases from V and 7 from J, leaving 13 bases between them. Germline loops: CDR1 MGHRA, CDR2 YSYEKL. The CDR3 DNA is TGCGCCAGCAGCCAAGATAGGGGGTCGAGGGAGCAGTACTTC. Translating it yields CASSQDRGSREQYF.

CDR3 region: CASSQDARQGIGYTF. The CDR3 nucleotides are TGTGCCAGCAGCCAAGATGCGCGACAGGGGATCGGCTACACCTTC. The genes are TRBV3-1 (or the pseudogene TRBV3-2) and TRBJ1-2; TRBD1 matches at 8 bases. The germline gives CDR1 LGHDT, CDR2 YNNKEL (reference sequence). CDR3 length: 15 residues. V trimming: 0 bases; J trimming: 8 bases; junction bases outside the gene matches: 8.

The V and J genes are TRBV7-8 and TRBJ2-3; D gene uncertain. Trimming stripped 2 bases from V and 6 bases from J, with 12 bases between. The V gene's germline CDR1 is SGHVS and CDR2 FQNEAQ. The length of the CDR3 is 14 residues. The chain's CDR3 is CASSLSSRTDTQYF. CDR3 nucleotides: TGTGCCAGCAGCTTATCCTCCCGAACCGATACGCAGTATTTT.

A single count supports this clone. This chain uses TRBV5-1 with TRBJ2-1; no firm D call. Trimming shortened V by 2 bases and J by 5 bases, and 32 bases separated the two germline ends. This CDR3 is 21 amino acids long. From germline, CDR1 is SGHRS and CDR2 YFSETQ. DNA for the CDR3: TGCGCCAGCAGCTTTCCCAGACCCACGCCGTCAAAAAGCAGGCCCCACAATGAGCAGTTCTTC. Translating it yields CASSFPRPTPSKSRPHNEQFF.

J is TRBJ1-2 and V is TRBV6-5; perhaps TRBD1 as D (5 bases). This CDR3 region has 14 residues. V was cut by 7 bases and J by 8 bases, with 20 bases left in between. Germline V lookup: CDR1 MNHEY, CDR2 SVGAGI. CDR3 sequence reads: CASNLGGTARGYTF. CDR3 DNA sequence: TGTGCCAGCAACCTCGGCGGGACGGCGAGGGGCTACACCTTC.

The table lists this clone with a few counts. Other nucleotide sequences from this sample produce the same CDR3. The V gene is TRBV14, the J gene TRBJ2-1; 7 nucleotides match TRBD1. There are 14 residues in the CDR3. Germline V gene data show CDR1 as SGHDN and CDR2 as FVKESK. The trim removed 4 bases at V and 3 bases at J, leaving 3 bases unmatched. The CDR3 protein is CASSPGQIYNEQFF. The CDR3 region has the DNA TGTGCCAGCAGCCCGGGACAGATCTACAATGAGCAGTTCTTC.

V and J are TRBV18 and TRBJ2-3, with TRBD2 matching 11 bases. V lost 0 bases and J lost 6; bases outside the gene matches: 5. Looked up from germline, CDR1 is KGHSH and CDR2 is LQKENI. CDR3 length: 16 amino acids. The CDR3 DNA follows: TGTGCCAGCTCACCACCGGGACTAGCGGACCCGGATACGCAGTATTTT. Translation: CASSPPGLADPDTQYF.

The rearrangement links TRBV28 to TRBJ2-3; D remains ambiguous. Germline V CDR1 and CDR2: MDHEN, SYDVKM. The CDR3 runs to 11 residues. Trimming pared 2 bases from V and 5 bases from J, leaving 2 bases between. The CDR3 region has the DNA TGTGCCAGCAGTTTACAAGATACGCAGTATTTT. Its protein is CASSLQDTQYF.